Below are 27 T cell receptor beta chains sequenced from a single sample in a study of shared clonotypes between healthy human individuals. Method: immunoSEQ multiplex PCR; TCRdb's copy keeps in-frame clones and lacks some. Altogether about 490,000 clones are present, around 79% being singletons, with the ten largest covering approximately 12%. Sequenced material: PBMCs. These receptors all come from a woman in her 40s in good health. Some clones in this sample may be carry-over from other donors' samples.

The V and J genes are TRBV7-8 and TRBJ2-7; 10 bases map to TRBD2. The V gene end was trimmed by 5 bases and the J gene end by 2 bases; junction bases not matched to a gene: 9. Germline CDR1 is SGHVS and CDR2 is FQNEAQ. There are 16 residues in the CDR3. The CDR3 is CASSPRVAGGAYEQYF. CDR3 bases: TGTGCCAGCAGCCCCCGGGTAGCGGGAGGAGCCTACGAGCAGTACTTC.

This clone occurred many times. Other nucleotide sequences in the sample specify the same CDR3. CDR3: CASSRQGDYGYTF. CDR3 DNA sequence: TGCGCCAGCAGCCGACAGGGGGACTATGGCTACACCTTC. V gene TRBV10-2 combines with J gene TRBJ1-2; 9 positions match TRBD1. After removal of 6 bases from V and 3 bases from J, the junction contained 2 bases not matched to a gene. This CDR3 contains 13 residues. Germline V CDR1 and CDR2: WSHSY, SAAADI.

V is TRBV2 and J is TRBJ2-1, with D possibly TRBD1 on 6 matching bases. Germline CDR1 is SNHLY and CDR2 is FYNNEI. This CDR3 has 12 residues. Trimming took off 2 bases at V and 11 bases at J, with 10 bases between the two ends. The CDR3 region is CASSERDTQQFF. In DNA, the CDR3 is TGTGCCAGCAGTGAAAGGGACACTCAGCAGTTCTTC. Drawing the rest from reference TRBV2 and TRBJ2-1, the complete variable domain is EPEVTQTPSHQVTQMGQEVILRCVPISNHLYFYWYRQILGQKVEFLVSFYNNEISEKSEIFDDQFSVERPDGSNFTLKIRSTKLEDSAMYFCASSERDTQQFFGPGTRLTVL.

The CDR3: CASSFGQSTDTQYF. Written as DNA, the CDR3 is TGTGCCAGCAGCTTTGGACAGAGCACAGATACGCAGTATTTT. V gene TRBV5-6 combines with J gene TRBJ2-3, with D possibly being TRBD1 (6 bases). CDR1 is SGHDT and CDR2 is YYEEEE in the germline V gene. V was cut by 2 bases and J by 0 bases, with 7 bases left in between. This CDR3 is built from 14 residues.

The chain links TRBV25-1 to TRBJ2-5, with 9 bases matching TRBD1. The J call may be incorrect, as the DNA end agrees better with TRBJ2-7. The V gene's germline CDR1 is MGHDK and CDR2 SYGVNS. The length of the CDR3 is 14 residues. CDR3 sequence reads: CASRSGTGNYEQYF. The CDR3, as DNA: TGTGCCAGCAGATCCGGGACAGGGAACTACGAGCAGTACTTC.

The chain joins TRBV6-5 to TRBJ2-3; D might be TRBD1 (7 bases). The germline V gene encodes CDR1 MNHEY and CDR2 SVGAGI. V lost 6 bases and J lost 4, with 14 bases in between. CDR3 size: 14 residues. CDR3 sequence reads: CASRISGGSDTQYF. The DNA for the CDR3 is TGTGCCAGCAGGATTTCAGGGGGGTCAGATACGCAGTATTTT.

V and J are TRBV7-2 and TRBJ2-7; unclear D gene. CDR1 and CDR2 from the germline V gene are SGHTA and FQGNSA. The V gene lost 3 bases and the J gene lost 4 bases, with 7 bases spanning the gap. The CDR3 has 12 amino acids. The CDR3 bases are TGTGCCAGCAGCTTCAACGCTTACGAGCAGTACTTC. Amino acids: CASSFNAYEQYF.

This chain links TRBV29-1 with TRBJ1-1; no firm D call. The CDR3 has 13 residues. Per the germline V gene, CDR1 is SQVTM and CDR2 is ANQGSEA. V gave up 5 bases and J gave up 5 bases, with 15 bases separating them. CDR3 nucleotides: TGCAGCGTTCGTGGAAATCTCCGGACTGAAGCTTTCTTT. This gives the protein CSVRGNLRTEAFF.

This clone came up once. This chain links TRBV4-2 with TRBJ2-4; D is uncertain. The CDR3 is 16 amino acids. V was clipped by 3 bases and J by 0 bases, with 12 bases between them. The germline V gene has CDR1 LGHNA and CDR2 YNFKEQ. Here the CDR3 DNA reads TGTGCCAGCAGCCAGGAAAATACAATAGCCAAAAACATTCAGTACTTC. This gives the protein CASSQENTIAKNIQYF.

The rearrangement uses TRBV6-4 and TRBJ2-2; a possible D gene is TRBD1 (6 bases). V was cut by 4 bases and J by 1 base, with 10 bases left in between. CDR3 length: 15 amino acids. Per germline, CDR1 MRHNA and CDR2 SNTAGT. CDR3 nucleotides: TGTGCCAGCAGTGTGGTCAGGGGGAACACCGGGGAGCTGTTTTTT. As protein: CASSVVRGNTGELFF.

The gene calls are TRBV4-2 and TRBJ2-1, with 9 positions matching TRBD2. The trim removed 4 bases at V and 6 bases at J, leaving 4 bases unmatched. Germline V CDR1 and CDR2: LGHNA, YNFKEQ. This CDR3 contains 14 residues. The DNA for the CDR3 is TGTGCCAGCAGCCTTAGCGGGAGCCCCAATGAGCAGTTCTTC. Protein product: CASSLSGSPNEQFF.

The CDR3 DNA follows: TGTGCCAGCAGCTTAGAGACTAGCGGGAGTGGTGAGACCCAGTACTTC. Protein product: CASSLETSGSGETQYF. The chain couples TRBV7-6 to TRBJ2-5; 12 nucleotides match TRBD2. The CDR3 is 16 amino acids. V lost 1 base to trimming and J lost 5 bases; unmatched junction nucleotides: 5. From germline, CDR1 is SGHVS and CDR2 FNYEAQ.

V gene TRBV18 combines with J gene TRBJ2-1; TRBD2 is a possible D gene (5 bases). The CDR3 runs to 12 residues. V lost 2 bases and J 16 bases, leaving 15 bases between the germline ends. The germline V gene has CDR1 KGHSH and CDR2 LQKENI. As DNA, the CDR3 is TGTGCCAGCTCACCAGAAGCGGAGGCAAGCTTCTTC. This sequence encodes CASSPEAEASFF.

The chain has TRBV5-1 and TRBJ1-2; TRBD1 matches at 10 bases. Germline CDR1 is SGHRS and CDR2 is YFSETQ. This CDR3 has 14 residues. Trimming removed 7 bases from V and 3 bases from J; junction bases left unmatched: 6. CDR3 sequence reads: CASGVGTGDYGYTF. The DNA for the CDR3 is TGCGCCAGCGGCGTAGGGACAGGGGACTATGGCTACACCTTC. Full variable domain (outside the CDR3, taken from reference TRBV5-1 and TRBJ1-2): KAGVTQTPRYLIKTRGQQVTLSCSPISGHRSVSWYQQTPGQGLQFLFEYFSETQRNKGNFPGRFSGRQFSNSRSEMNVSTLELGDSALYLCASGVGTGDYGYTFGSGTRLTVV.

The J gene is TRBJ2-1, the V gene TRBV5-1; D is unresolved. The length of the CDR3 is 14 residues. V was clipped by 1 base and J by 8 bases, with 13 bases between them. CDR1 and CDR2 from the germline V gene are SGHRS and YFSETQ. CDR3 in amino acids: CASSLKLTGDEQFF. DNA of the CDR3: TGCGCCAGCAGCTTGAAACTAACCGGCGATGAGCAGTTCTTC.

This clone appeared a single time. The chain joins TRBV19 to TRBJ2-7; D is uncertain. The CDR3 loop spans 12 amino acids. The germline V and J ends were trimmed by 4 bases and 3 bases, with 7 bases remaining between them. In germline, CDR1 is LNHDA, CDR2 SQIVND (reference sequence). The CDR3 DNA reads as TGTGCCAGTAGTACGGATCTCTACGAGCAGTACTTC. This translates into CASSTDLYEQYF. Supplemented by reference TRBV19 and TRBJ2-7, the full variable domain reads DGGITQSPKYLFRKEGQNVTLSCEQNLNHDAMYWYRQDPGQGLRLIYYSQIVNDFQKGDIAEGYSVSREKKESFPLTVTSAQKNPTAFYLCASSTDLYEQYFGPGTRLTVT.

The V and J genes are TRBV6-4 and TRBJ1-2, with a possible D match to TRBD1 (5 bases). The CDR3 length is 16 residues. V dropped 0 bases and J dropped 6 bases, with 17 bases sitting between them. Germline lookup yields CDR1 MRHNA and CDR2 SNTAGT. CDR3 in DNA: TGTGCCAGCAGTGACTCTTTCGAATCACAGGTCGATGGCTACACCTTC. Translated, it gives CASSDSFESQVDGYTF.

V and J are TRBV10-3 and TRBJ2-7; no firm D call. This CDR3 spans 14 amino acids. Germline CDR1 and CDR2: ENHRY and SYGVKD. V shed 4 bases and J shed 3 bases, with 13 bases lying between them. Written as DNA, the CDR3 is TGTGCCATCAGTGGACGTAGGTCCGACTACGAGCAGTACTTC. Translation: CAISGRRSDYEQYF.

V usage is TRBV4-3 and J usage is TRBJ1-1; D not resolved. V shed 2 bases and J shed 0 bases, with 10 bases lying between them. The CDR3 spans 15 residues. CDR1 LGHNA and CDR2 YSLEER come from the germline V gene. The CDR3 nucleotides are TGCGCCAGCAGCCAATCGGACCTTATGAACACTGAAGCTTTCTTT. It yields the protein CASSQSDLMNTEAFF.

The gene calls are TRBV18 and TRBJ1-2; TRBD1 aligns across 9 bases. The CDR3 has 14 amino acids. The J segment lost 6 bases and the V segment lost 4 bases, leaving 6 bases of the junction unmatched. Germline CDR1 and CDR2: KGHSH and LQKENI. CDR3 nucleotides: TGTGCCAGCTCACAGGGACAGGGAGTCGATGGCTACACCTTC. Amino acids: CASSQGQGVDGYTF.

V and J are TRBV15 and TRBJ1-1, with D tentatively TRBD1 (6 bases). Trimming removed 9 bases at V and 4 bases at J, with 18 bases between. Germline V gene data show CDR1 as LNHNV and CDR2 as YYDKDF (reference sequence). CDR3 length equals 14 residues. CDR3 DNA sequence: TGTGCCACTTTACACGCAAGCAGGGGCACTGAAGCTTTCTTT. Its protein product is CATLHASRGTEAFF.

This clone was recorded a few times. A junction end diverges from the germline sequence, so it may reflect a read error. The chain has TRBV29-1 and TRBJ2-7; D uncertain. The germline CDR1 and CDR2 sequences are SQVTM and ANQGSEA. The CDR3 is 13 residues long. CDR3 loop: CSVEGQASREQYF. DNA for the CDR3: TGCAGCGTGGAAGGGCAGGCCTCCCGGGAGCAGTACTTC.

J is TRBJ1-1 and V is TRBV2; possible D gene TRBD1, 5 bases. The CDR3 runs to 13 residues. Deletions cut 7 bases from V and 1 base from J, with 10 bases between. The germline V gene has CDR1 SNHLY and CDR2 FYNNEI. The CDR3 nucleotides are TGTGCCAGCAATGGGGACGAGAACACTGAAGCTTTCTTT. Its protein is CASNGDENTEAFF.

The chain couples TRBV5-5 to TRBJ1-4; D is unclear. The germline V and J ends were trimmed by 2 bases and 0 bases, with 5 bases remaining between them. This CDR3 is 14 amino acids long. Per the germline V gene, CDR1 is SGHKS and CDR2 is YYEKEE (reference sequence). CDR3 DNA sequence: TGTGCCAGCAGCTTATGGTCAACTAATGAAAAACTGTTTTTT. Its protein is CASSLWSTNEKLFF.

The V and J genes are TRBV19 and TRBJ1-2; D remains unclear. CDR3 length: 13 residues. Trimming shortened V by 6 bases and J by 4 bases, and 12 bases separated the two germline ends. In germline, CDR1 is LNHDA, CDR2 SQIVND (reference sequence). CDR3 sequence reads: CASRMEVAYGYTF. Written as DNA, the CDR3 is TGTGCCAGTAGGATGGAGGTTGCCTATGGCTACACCTTC.

The rearrangement joins TRBV10-2 to TRBJ2-7, with 12 bases that match TRBD2. Germline V lookup: CDR1 WSHSY, CDR2 SAAADI. CDR3 length: 15 amino acids. V dropped 5 bases and J dropped 0; count of bases not matched to a gene: 2. The CDR3 sequence: CASSLAGGPSYEQYF. CDR3 nucleotides: TGCGCCAGCAGTCTAGCGGGAGGGCCCTCCTACGAGCAGTACTTC.

The genes are TRBV28 and TRBJ2-7, with 13 positions matching TRBD2. Germline V lookup: CDR1 MDHEN, CDR2 SYDVKM. The CDR3 runs to 19 residues. V was clipped by 5 bases and J by 5 bases; unmatched bases: 18. CDR3 coding DNA: TGTGCCAGCAGTCCCCCGAGAAAGGGGCGCGGACTAGCGGGAGACGAGCAGTACTTC. This sequence encodes CASSPPRKGRGLAGDEQYF.